This entry lists 18 T cell receptor beta chains sequenced from one sample in a study of radiotherapy plus CTLA-4 blockade in lung cancer. The assay was immunoSEQ multiplex PCR, and TCRdb's table has in-frame clones only and misses some. The sample contains tens of thousands of clones, about 80% of which appear only once. The source was peripheral blood, collected from a patient treated with radiotherapy plus ipilimumab. The receptors shown here come from a human donor with non-small cell lung cancer that progressed on radiotherapy plus ipilimumab.

This clone was counted once. J is TRBJ2-7 and V is TRBV12-5; 7 positions match TRBD1. Germline CDR1 LGHNT, CDR2 FRNRAP. The CDR3 covers 13 residues. J gave up 3 bases and V 7 bases, and 6 bases lay outside the gene matches. CDR3: CASALSGGYEQYF. The CDR3 DNA reads as TGTGCTAGTGCCCTGTCAGGGGGCTACGAGCAGTACTTC.

The chain carries TRBV6-5 and TRBJ1-2; no clear D gene. The V and J ends lost 5 bases and 4 bases respectively, with 14 bases between them. The CDR3 loop spans 14 amino acids. In germline, CDR1 is MNHEY, CDR2 SVGAGI. The CDR3 DNA reads as TGTGCCAGCAGTGATCCCCGGGGAACCTATGGCTACACCTTC. Translated, it gives CASSDPRGTYGYTF.

This clone appeared a single time. This chain uses TRBV5-1 with TRBJ2-7, with 8 positions matching TRBD1. V shed 3 bases, J shed 2 bases, and the junction held 4 bases outside the gene matches. The CDR3 totals 14 residues. The germline V gene has CDR1 SGHRS and CDR2 YFSETQ. CDR3 nucleotide sequence: TGCGCCAGCAGCTGGGGGACAGGAACCTACGAGCAGTACTTC. Translated: CASSWGTGTYEQYF.

This CDR3 reads CASSPPGQGTPQHF. The DNA of the CDR3 is TGTGCCAGCTCACCGCCGGGACAGGGGACGCCCCAGCATTTT. This chain connects TRBV18 to TRBJ1-5, with 10 bases identical to TRBD1. This CDR3 region has 14 residues. CDR1 is KGHSH and CDR2 is LQKENI in the germline V gene. The trim removed 3 bases at V and 9 bases at J, leaving 5 bases unmatched.

The chain couples TRBV1 to TRBJ2-4; the DNA was not used to check the table's D call, TRBD2. TRBV1 is a pseudogene. The CDR3 has 14 residues. CDR3 DNA sequence: TGCACCAGCCCCCCGGGACTAGTGACGGACATTCAGTACTTC. Amino acids: CTSPPGLVTDIQYF.

The rearrangement joins TRBV6-1 to TRBJ2-7; 7 bases fit TRBD1. Germline CDR1 and CDR2: MNHNS and SASEGT. V lost 6 bases and J lost 3; bases outside the gene matches: 8. This CDR3 has 14 residues. The CDR3 DNA reads as TGTGCCAGCAGCCTCCGGGACAGAAACTACGAGCAGTACTTC. Amino acids: CASSLRDRNYEQYF.

V is TRBV6-6 and J is TRBJ2-5; perhaps D is TRBD1 or TRBD2 (6 bases each). The CDR3 runs 13 residues. Germline CDR1 and CDR2: MNHNY and SVGAGI (reference sequence). V was clipped by 5 bases and J by 1 base, with 8 bases between them. The CDR3 reads CASSRGAQETQYF. CDR3 DNA sequence: TGTGCCAGCAGTAGGGGGGCCCAAGAGACCCAGTACTTC.

V usage is TRBV15 and J usage is TRBJ1-1; D remains unclear. The CDR3 loop spans 16 amino acids. Deletions cut 6 bases from V and 0 bases from J, with 17 bases between. CDR1 and CDR2 (germline): LNHNV, YYDKDF (reference sequence). DNA for the CDR3: TGTGCCACCAGAGCGTTATGGACCGGGGTGAACACTGAAGCTTTCTTT. It specifies CATRALWTGVNTEAFF.

The chain uses TRBV5-4 and TRBJ1-3; 7 bases map to TRBD1. After removal of 4 bases from V and 9 bases from J, the junction contained 10 bases not matched to a gene. This CDR3 is 14 amino acids long. Germline loops: CDR1 SGHNT, CDR2 YYREEE (reference sequence). The CDR3 sequence is CASSLGQAESTIYF. CDR3 in DNA: TGTGCCAGCAGCCTTGGACAGGCCGAGAGCACCATATATTTT.

The chain joins TRBV6-6 to TRBJ2-5; D is possibly TRBD2 (7 bases). Germline values: CDR1 MNHNY, CDR2 SVGAGI (reference sequence). The V gene lost 8 bases and the J gene lost 4 bases, with 11 bases spanning the gap. This CDR3 contains 12 residues. The CDR3 reads CASRGGGETQYF. CDR3 sequence (DNA): TGTGCCAGCCGGGGAGGGGGAGAGACCCAGTACTTC.

The rearrangement links TRBV7-9 to TRBJ1-1, with 10 bases aligning to TRBD1. Germline V gene lookup returns CDR1 SEHNR and CDR2 FQNEAQ (reference sequence). This CDR3 is 15 amino acids long. V lost 5 bases, J lost 1 base, and 4 bases stayed unmatched. The CDR3 loop is CASSIRDRGNTEAFF. The CDR3, as DNA: TGTGCCAGCAGCATCCGGGACAGGGGGAACACTGAAGCTTTCTTT.

This chain connects TRBV7-6 to TRBJ2-5, with 7 bases lining up with TRBD2. Germline CDR1 SGHVS, CDR2 FNYEAQ. The CDR3 consists of 13 residues. Trimming removed 5 bases from V and 4 bases from J; junction bases left unmatched: 4. The chain's CDR3 is CASSTRLAETQYF. CDR3 nucleotides: TGTGCCAGCAGCACCAGACTAGCAGAGACCCAGTACTTC.

This chain uses TRBV15 with TRBJ2-7; the match to TRBD1 covers 7 bases. The germline CDR1 and CDR2 sequences are LNHNV and YYDKDF (reference sequence). The CDR3 runs to 13 residues. V lost 3 bases and J lost 4; bases outside the gene matches: 3. This chain's CDR3 is CATSRPQGYEQYF. The CDR3 DNA is TGTGCCACCAGCAGGCCACAGGGGTACGAGCAGTACTTC. Combining the CDR3 with reference TRBV15 and TRBJ2-7 gives the whole variable domain DAMVIQNPRYQVTQFGKPVTLSCSQTLNHNVMYWYQQKSSQAPKLLFHYYDKDFNNEADTPDNFQSRRPNTSFCFLDIRSPGLGDTAMYLCATSRPQGYEQYFGPGTRLTVT.

The chain links TRBV4-2 to TRBJ2-7; 7 bases align to TRBD2. The V segment lost 0 bases and the J segment 0 bases; nucleotides outside the gene matches: 8. The germline V gene has CDR1 LGHNA and CDR2 YNFKEQ. This CDR3 contains 17 residues. The CDR3 DNA sequence: TGTGCCAGCAGCCAAGAGGGGGAGGGTGTAGCCTCCTACGAGCAGTACTTC. Its translation is CASSQEGEGVASYEQYF.

This chain connects TRBV7-9 to TRBJ2-5; TRBD2 is a possible D gene (6 bases). The V end was cut by 0 bases, the J end by 1 base, with 9 bases between. The CDR3 contains 15 residues. Germline V gives CDR1 SEHNR, CDR2 FQNEAQ (reference sequence). The CDR3 spells CASSLAGGRQETQYF. The CDR3 nucleotides read TGTGCCAGCAGCTTAGCGGGGGGTCGCCAAGAGACCCAGTACTTC. Drawing the rest from reference TRBV7-9 and TRBJ2-5, the complete variable domain is DTGVSQNPRHKITKRGQNVTFRCDPISEHNRLYWYRQTLGQGPEFLTYFQNEAQLEKSRLLSDRFSAERPKGSFSTLEIQRTEQGDSAMYLCASSLAGGRQETQYFGPGTRLLVL.

The chain employs TRBV7-9 and TRBJ2-1; D call uncertain. The CDR3 sequence is 12 residues long. V lost 0 bases to trimming and J lost 7 bases, with 4 bases between them. In germline, CDR1 is SEHNR, CDR2 FQNEAQ (reference sequence). The CDR3 nucleotides are TGTGCCAGCAGCTTAGCCCAGAATGAGCAGTTCTTC. Its translation: CASSLAQNEQFF.

V and J are TRBV5-1 and TRBJ2-5, with D possibly matching TRBD1 (6 bases). Trimming removed 4 bases at V and 4 bases at J, with 8 bases between. The CDR3 is made up of 12 amino acids. Germline lookup yields CDR1 SGHRS and CDR2 YFSETQ. The CDR3 nucleotides are TGCGCCAGCAGCCCGGACAGAGAGACCCAGTACTTC. Translating gives CASSPDRETQYF.

On this clone: The same CDR3 also results from other DNA sequences found in this sample. The V gene is TRBV4-2, the J gene TRBJ2-3; no firm D call. Trimming stripped 0 bases from V and 2 bases from J, with 9 bases between. The CDR3 sequence is 15 residues long. Germline CDR1 LGHNA, CDR2 YNFKEQ. The CDR3 bases are TGTGCCAGCAGCCAAGATCGTCGGCCCACAGATACGCAGTATTTT. It encodes CASSQDRRPTDTQYF.